The next 17 T cell receptor beta chains were all read from a single sample in a study of blood T cell repertoires in COVID-19. Method: immunoSEQ multiplex PCR; TCRdb's copy keeps in-frame clones and lacks some. The data show some 200,000 clones, about nine tenths seen once. Sequenced: peripheral blood. These receptors were taken from a man older than 75 with acute or convalescent COVID-19.

V and J are TRBV7-9 and TRBJ1-4, with 7 bases fitting TRBD1. Germline loops: CDR1 SEHNR, CDR2 FQNEAQ (reference sequence). CDR3 length: 13 residues. The V gene end was trimmed by 6 bases and the J gene end by 8 bases; junction bases not matched to a gene: 6. The CDR3 is CASRTGNGEKLFF. The CDR3 DNA reads TGTGCCAGCAGGACAGGGAATGGAGAAAAACTGTTTTTT.

The rearrangement joins TRBV14 to TRBJ2-1; D call uncertain. V lost 6 bases to trimming and J lost 4 bases, with 10 bases between them. The CDR3 has 13 residues. Germline V gene data show CDR1 as SGHDN and CDR2 as FVKESK. CDR3 bases: TGTGCCAGCAGTCGACAAACTTACAATGAGCAGTTCTTC. Protein: CASSRQTYNEQFF.

In this sample, this clone turned up a few times. The chain carries TRBV5-1 and TRBJ1-1, with D uncertain. Trimming shortened V by 4 bases and J by 0 bases, and 10 bases separated the two germline ends. Looked up from germline, CDR1 is SGHRS and CDR2 is YFSETQ. CDR3 size: 14 residues. DNA of the CDR3: TGCGCCAGCAGCCCCAACACCGTGAACACTGAAGCTTTCTTT. This sequence encodes CASSPNTVNTEAFF.

The count of this clone is one. Different DNA sequences within this sample yield the same CDR3. V usage is TRBV5-1 and J usage is TRBJ1-4, with a tentative D call TRBD1 (6 bases). The CDR3 consists of 14 residues. Trimming cost V 5 bases and J 0 bases, with 8 bases left between them. Per germline, CDR1 SGHRS and CDR2 YFSETQ. DNA of the CDR3: TGCGCCAGCAGTACAGGGTCAACTAATGAAAAACTGTTTTTT. Translated, it gives CASSTGSTNEKLFF.

V is TRBV27 and J is TRBJ2-3; 10 nucleotides align to TRBD1. The germline V gene encodes CDR1 MNHEY and CDR2 SMNVEV (reference sequence). CDR3 length: 14 amino acids. V shed 6 bases, J shed 6 bases, and the junction held 6 bases outside the gene matches. CDR3 residues: CASSAGQGRDTQYF. CDR3 coding DNA: TGTGCCAGCAGCGCGGGACAGGGGCGCGATACGCAGTATTTT.

This clone came up a few times. The rearrangement links TRBV7-3 to TRBJ1-5; D possibly corresponds to TRBD1 (6 bases). Germline values: CDR1 SGHTA, CDR2 FQGTGA. V was shortened by 2 bases and J by 1 base, with 30 bases between the two germline ends. This CDR3 has 22 residues. The CDR3 reads CASSLHVRGRGYIESSNQPQHF. The CDR3, as DNA: TGTGCCAGCAGCTTACATGTTAGGGGCAGGGGATACATCGAATCGAGCAATCAGCCCCAGCATTTT.

The chain carries TRBV19 and TRBJ2-7, with D maybe TRBD2 (5 bases). With 0 bases removed from V and 3 bases from J, the gap between germline ends came to 15 bases. The CDR3 length is 16 residues. The V gene's germline CDR1 is LNHDA and CDR2 SQIVND (reference sequence). The CDR3 sequence is CASSIDSGVPLYEQYF. CDR3 coding DNA: TGTGCCAGTAGTATAGATTCCGGGGTCCCGCTCTACGAGCAGTACTTC. The full variable domain, in which reference TRBV19 and TRBJ2-7 provide the parts outside the CDR3, is DGGITQSPKYLFRKEGQNVTLSCEQNLNHDAMYWYRQDPGQGLRLIYYSQIVNDFQKGDIAEGYSVSREKKESFPLTVTSAQKNPTAFYLCASSIDSGVPLYEQYFGPGTRLTVT.

The chain joins TRBV18 to TRBJ2-1, with 9 nucleotides matching TRBD2. V gave up 0 bases and J gave up 7 bases; unmatched junction bases: 7. Per the germline V gene, CDR1 is KGHSH and CDR2 is LQKENI. This CDR3 spans 16 amino acids. The CDR3 reads CASSPPLSGRRNEQFF. CDR3 nucleotides: TGTGCCAGCTCACCACCACTGAGCGGGAGGAGGAATGAGCAGTTCTTC.

This chain joins TRBV21-1 and TRBJ2-5; the table gives TRBD1 as D, unverified against the DNA. TRBV21-1 is assigned pseudogene status. The CDR3 length is 12 residues. The CDR3: CASLRHNETQYF. Here the CDR3 DNA reads TGTGCCAGCCTTAGACATAACGAGACCCAGTACTTC.

The chain has TRBV24-1 and TRBJ2-5; the D gene is possibly TRBD2 (6 bases). Trimming cost V 4 bases and J 0 bases, with 11 bases left between them. The CDR3 consists of 15 residues. Germline-derived CDR1 and CDR2 are KGHDR and SFDVKD. The CDR3: CATSESSEYQETQYF. CDR3 nucleotides: TGTGCCACCAGTGAATCTAGCGAGTACCAAGAGACCCAGTACTTC.

The chain carries TRBV28 and TRBJ2-2; TRBD1 is a possible D gene (6 bases). This CDR3 is built from 15 residues. V lost 2 bases, J lost 4 bases, and 11 bases lay in between. From germline, CDR1 is MDHEN and CDR2 SYDVKM. CDR3 nucleotides: TGTGCCAGCAGTTTAGGACAGATCCCCACCGGGGAGCTGTTTTTT. This codes for CASSLGQIPTGELFF. The whole variable domain, remainder taken from reference TRBV28 and TRBJ2-2, is DVKVTQSSRYLVKRTGEKVFLECVQDMDHENMFWYRQDPGLGLRLIYFSYDVKMKEKGDIPEGYSVSREKKERFSLILESASTNQTSMYLCASSLGQIPTGELFFGEGSRLTVL.

The gene calls are TRBV10-3 and TRBJ1-1; D remains ambiguous. CDR3 size: 14 residues. Germline V lookup: CDR1 ENHRY, CDR2 SYGVKD. Trimming removed 5 bases at V and 6 bases at J, with 16 bases between. CDR3 sequence (DNA): TGTGCCATCAGTCCCTCATTAGGGAGTTCTGAAGCTTTCTTT. Its translation: CAISPSLGSSEAFF.

V gene TRBV30 combines with J gene TRBJ2-5; D gene uncertain. V lost 0 bases to trimming and J lost 4 bases, with 6 bases between them. This CDR3 contains 12 residues. Germline loops: CDR1 GTSNPN, CDR2 SVGIG (reference sequence). CDR3 sequence (DNA): TGTGCCTGGAGTGTAAGAGGAGAGACCCAGTACTTC. This sequence encodes CAWSVRGETQYF.

The rearrangement links TRBV30 to TRBJ2-1; perhaps TRBD2 as D (5 bases). The CDR3 has 15 residues. The V end lost 3 bases, the J end lost 1 base, and 13 bases lay between the germline ends. Germline V gene lookup returns CDR1 GTSNPN and CDR2 SVGIG (reference sequence). The DNA for the CDR3 is TGTGCCTGGAGGGGTTTGAGGGAGTCCTACAATGAGCAGTTCTTC. It yields the protein CAWRGLRESYNEQFF.

The V call is TRBV24-1, the J call TRBJ2-2; TRBD2 matches at 8 bases. In germline, CDR1 is KGHDR, CDR2 SFDVKD. V shed 4 bases, J shed 6 bases, and the junction held 6 bases outside the gene matches. The CDR3 spans 15 residues. CDR3 residues: CATSDTGGGSGELFF. The CDR3 DNA sequence: TGTGCCACCAGTGACACGGGAGGGGGTTCCGGGGAGCTGTTTTTT.

The rearrangement uses TRBV11-3 and TRBJ1-3; maybe TRBD1 (6 bases). Germline CDR1 and CDR2: SGHNT and YENEEA. There are 17 residues in the CDR3. V was clipped by 5 bases and J by 3 bases, with 20 bases between them. The CDR3 sequence: CASSHHEQGIGGNTIYF. DNA for the CDR3: TGTGCCAGCAGCCATCACGAACAGGGAATTGGTGGAAACACCATATATTTT.

V usage is TRBV7-9 and J usage is TRBJ2-7; unclear D gene. In germline, CDR1 is SEHNR, CDR2 FQNEAQ (reference sequence). Trimming shortened V by 3 bases and J by 1 base, and 10 bases separated the two germline ends. The length of the CDR3 is 14 residues. CDR3 sequence: CASSFVPGSYEQYF. For the CDR3, the DNA is TGTGCCAGCAGCTTCGTTCCCGGGTCCTACGAGCAGTACTTC.